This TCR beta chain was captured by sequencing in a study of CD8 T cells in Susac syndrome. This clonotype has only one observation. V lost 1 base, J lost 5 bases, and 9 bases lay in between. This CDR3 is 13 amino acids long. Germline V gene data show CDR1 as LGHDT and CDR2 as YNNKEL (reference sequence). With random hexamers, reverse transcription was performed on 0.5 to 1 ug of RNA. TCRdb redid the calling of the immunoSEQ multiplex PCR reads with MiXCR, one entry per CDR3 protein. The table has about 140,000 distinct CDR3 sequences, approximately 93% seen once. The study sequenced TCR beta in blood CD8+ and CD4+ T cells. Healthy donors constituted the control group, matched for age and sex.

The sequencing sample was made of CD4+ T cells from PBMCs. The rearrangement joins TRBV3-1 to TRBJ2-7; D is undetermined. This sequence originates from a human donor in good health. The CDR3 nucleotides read TGTGCCAGCAGCCAAGCGGCAGGTGACGAGCAGTACTTC. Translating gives CASSQAAGDEQYF.